Detailed here is one TCR beta chain. Under the authors' procedure: Quantification of nucleated cells was approximated via reference gene primer amplification. This table comes from immunoSEQ multiplex PCR, and its TCRdb copy is limited to in-frame clones, with some not included. V and J calls and clone size follow that table, whereas D and trimming were derived from the DNA. The sample records a few hundred thousand clones, roughly 90% being singletons. Germline V CDR1 and CDR2: MDHEN, SYDVKM. Trimming took off 11 bases at V and 2 bases at J, with 6 bases between the two ends. CDR3 length: 10 amino acids. This entry belongs to a study of blood T cell repertoires in COVID-19. As for the study in general: COVID-19 samples from acute and convalescent phases originated in the United States, Italy and Spain. Sample material is recorded as cDNA or gDNA derived from T cells, B-cell-depleted T cells, or PBMCs.

Participants' own reports of clinical history determined their cohort assignment. The TCR was taken from a woman aged 25 to 39 who had recovered from COVID-19. Sequenced: PBMCs or T cells enriched from blood (not recorded which). This rearrangement joins TRBV28 to TRBJ2-5; D is unresolved. The CDR3 nucleotides are TGTGCCGCGGCGCAAGAGACCCAGTACTTC. Its protein product is CAAAQETQYF.